The 12 T cell receptor beta chains given below trace back to one sample, sequenced in a study of OX40 agonist ivuxolimab in advanced cancers. Assay used: immunoSEQ multiplex PCR; TCRdb lists only in-frame clones, some missing. Of roughly 15,000 clones in the sample, 70% to 90% were seen once. Sequencing was performed on CD4+ or CD8+ T cells sorted from blood, taken in a trial of the OX40 agonist ivuxolimab. Receptors were obtained from an adult with an advanced solid tumor such as melanoma, head and neck, liver or kidney cancer.

This chain uses TRBV2 with TRBJ2-3; 8 bases fit TRBD1. With 7 bases clipped from V and 6 bases from J, the junction kept 6 bases outside the gene matches. This CDR3 comprises 13 residues. CDR1 is SNHLY and CDR2 is FYNNEI in the germline V gene. CDR3 DNA: TGTGCCAGCATTTTTCAGGGGGCCGATACGCAGTATTTT. Residues: CASIFQGADTQYF.

The sample holds one count of this clone. The chain uses TRBV11-3 and TRBJ2-4; D may be TRBD1 or TRBD2 (5 bases each). The CDR3 runs to 14 residues. The V gene's germline CDR1 is SGHNT and CDR2 YENEEA. The ends were cut back, 3 bases at V and 4 bases at J, with 10 bases in the middle. The CDR3 region has the DNA TGTGCCAGCAGCTTCCGGGACCGGAAAAACATTCAGTACTTC. Amino acid sequence: CASSFRDRKNIQYF. Full variable domain (missing parts from reference TRBV11-3 and TRBJ2-4): EAGVVQSPRYKIIEKKQPVAFWCNPISGHNTLYWYLQNLGQGPELLIRYENEEAVDDSQLPKDRFSAERLKGVDSTLKIQPAELGDSAVYLCASSFRDRKNIQYFGAGTRLSVL.

The rearrangement links TRBV4-1 to TRBJ1-1; 7 nucleotides line up with TRBD1. CDR1 and CDR2 from the germline V gene are MGHRA and YSYEKL. V dropped 3 bases and J dropped 1; count of bases not matched to a gene: 2. The CDR3 contains 14 residues. The CDR3 coding sequence is TGCGCCAGCAGCCACCGACAGGGGAACACTGAAGCTTTCTTT. As protein: CASSHRQGNTEAFF.

The rearrangement joins TRBV7-9 to TRBJ2-7; 10 bases are shared with TRBD1. Germline V gene sequence: CDR1 SEHNR, CDR2 FQNEAQ (reference sequence). The V and J ends lost 8 bases and 3 bases, in that order; junction bases with no gene match: 4. The CDR3 has 13 amino acids. The CDR3 sequence is CASPGTGDYEQYF. CDR3 in DNA: TGTGCCAGCCCCGGGACAGGGGACTACGAGCAGTACTTC.

V is TRBV27 and J is TRBJ2-1; TRBD2 matches at 8 bases. The germline gives CDR1 MNHEY, CDR2 SMNVEV (reference sequence). CDR3 length: 15 amino acids. The trim removed 5 bases at V and 3 bases at J, leaving 6 bases unmatched. In DNA form, the CDR3 reads TGTGCCAGCAGTCCCGCGGGAGGAAGCTACAATGAGCAGTTCTTC. Protein product: CASSPAGGSYNEQFF.

The rearrangement uses TRBV30 and TRBJ2-7, with TRBD1 matching 9 bases. Germline loops: CDR1 GTSNPN, CDR2 SVGIG (reference sequence). The CDR3 contains 13 residues. V dropped 5 bases and J dropped 4; count of bases not matched to a gene: 6. For the CDR3, the DNA is TGTGCCTGGCAAACAGGGACAGGGTACGAGCAGTACTTC. It is translated as CAWQTGTGYEQYF.

The CDR3 DNA follows: TGTGCCAGCAGTTACGGTCGGGGGCAGTTCTTC. Amino acids: CASSYGRGQFF. V and J are TRBV6-5 and TRBJ2-1, with a weak D call TRBD2 (5 bases). CDR3 size: 11 residues. The V end lost 2 bases, the J end lost 12 bases, and 8 bases lay between the germline ends. CDR1 and CDR2 (germline): MNHEY, SVGAGI.

This chain connects TRBV19 to TRBJ2-5; no clear D. The CDR3 runs to 15 residues. Germline CDR1 LNHDA, CDR2 SQIVND (reference sequence). Trimming removed 3 bases from V and 3 bases from J, with 14 bases in between. CDR3 sequence reads: CASSMGWEREETQYF. Written as DNA, the CDR3 is TGTGCCAGTAGTATGGGGTGGGAAAGGGAAGAGACCCAGTACTTC.

This rearrangement joins TRBV27 to TRBJ1-2, with D unresolved. From germline, CDR1 is MNHEY and CDR2 SMNVEV (reference sequence). V lost 3 bases and J 4 bases, leaving 9 bases between the germline ends. The CDR3 sequence is 13 residues long. The CDR3: CASSLAGSYGYTF. CDR3 DNA: TGTGCCAGCAGTTTGGCCGGATCCTATGGCTACACCTTC.

The rearrangement uses TRBV9 and TRBJ2-7; D gene ambiguous. The CDR3 totals 13 residues. Between the trimmed V and J ends, which lost 3 bases and 6 bases, there was a span of 13 bases. Germline CDR1 and CDR2: SGDLS and YYNGEE. The CDR3 nucleotides read TGTGCCAGCAGCGCGTTTGACGATGGCGAGCAGTACTTC. It encodes CASSAFDDGEQYF. Drawing the rest from reference TRBV9 and TRBJ2-7, the complete variable domain is DSGVTQTPKHLITATGQRVTLRCSPRSGDLSVYWYQQSLDQGLQFLIQYYNGEERAKGNILERFSAQQFPDLHSELNLSSLELGDSALYFCASSAFDDGEQYFGPGTRLTVT.

The rearrangement links TRBV4-3 to TRBJ2-1; possibly TRBD2 for D (7 bases). The V end lost 0 bases, the J end lost 5 bases, and 14 bases lay between the germline ends. CDR3 length equals 16 residues. The germline CDR1 and CDR2 sequences are LGHNA and YSLEER. The CDR3 protein is CASSQDRSGDNNEQFF. CDR3 DNA sequence: TGCGCCAGCAGCCAAGATAGGAGCGGGGACAACAATGAGCAGTTCTTC.

The chain is built from TRBV9 and TRBJ1-3; D gene ambiguous. The CDR3 is made up of 17 amino acids. The V and J ends lost 1 base and 0 bases respectively, with 14 bases between them. Germline loops: CDR1 SGDLS, CDR2 YYNGEE. The chain's CDR3 is CASSVSGRILSGNTIYF. DNA for the CDR3: TGTGCCAGCAGCGTATCTGGAAGGATCCTCTCTGGAAACACCATATATTTT.